This record looks at one T cell receptor (beta chain) sequence and its context. Its antigen remains unknown. This specimen comes from a study of brain metastases from non-small cell lung cancer. Findings and limits, study-wide: Compared with their matched primary tumors, roughly two thirds of brain metastases showed expanded T-cell clones. Metastases had sparse T cells but largely shared repertoires with primaries.

The CDR3 is made up of 15 amino acids. Between the trimmed V and J ends, which lost 7 bases and 5 bases, there was a span of 18 bases. Germline V gives CDR1 LNHDA, CDR2 SQIVND (reference sequence). The table came from immunoSEQ multiplex PCR; TCRdb's copy has only in-frame clones and leaves some out. Of 2,500 to 3,000 clones detected, about 90% appear once; the ten largest clones hold 3.8%. Sequenced material: primary lung tumor tissue. The V gene is TRBV19, the J gene TRBJ2-1; D may be TRBD2 (6 bases). The sequence came from a donor at least 40 years old with non-small cell lung cancer. CDR3 amino acids: CASKAPGGANNEQFF. CDR3 nucleotides: TGTGCCAGTAAAGCCCCTGGAGGGGCTAACAATGAGCAGTTCTTC. Based on the CDR3 plus reference TRBV19 and TRBJ2-1, the full variable domain is DGGITQSPKYLFRKEGQNVTLSCEQNLNHDAMYWYRQDPGQGLRLIYYSQIVNDFQKGDIAEGYSVSREKKESFPLTVTSAQKNPTAFYLCASKAPGGANNEQFFGPGTRLTVL.